A few counts support the clone carrying this T cell receptor (beta chain). What was amplified from RNA transcripts were TCR beta CDR3 regions. The HTBI primer set served for first-round RT-PCR of the TCR CDR3. Using its own MiXCR run on the multiplex PCR reads, TCRdb lists one record per CDR3 protein. The sample lists fewer than 450,000 distinct CDR3 sequences, around 15% occurring once. The CDR3 runs to 15 residues. Trimming removed 1 base at V and 0 bases at J, with 10 bases between. CDR1 and CDR2 from the germline V gene are MGHRA and YSYEKL. The sample originates from a study of T cells in Graves' hyperthyroidism and ophthalmopathy. A roughly 9.1 ml volume of fresh peripheral blood provided the PBMCs.

The gene calls are TRBV4-1 and TRBJ2-7, with D unclear. The clonotype comes from a man aged 50 or older with Graves' ophthalmopathy. Specimen: blood. CDR3 nucleotide sequence: TGCGCCAGCAGCCAAGCGGCAGTGCGCTCCTACGAGCAGTACTTC. Translation: CASSQAAVRSYEQYF.